The TCR beta chain under discussion was sequenced for a study of post-analysis software for immune sequencing data. The overall study: Clinical courses comprised relapsing-remitting, secondary progressive and progressive-relapsing multiple sclerosis. General study points: Included in a set of a handful of TRBV segments more frequent in patients than controls were TRBV5-6, TRBV5-1 and TRBV20-1. Multiple sclerosis patients had significantly lower normalized Chao1 diversity than controls.

This clonotype was seen a handful of times. Its specificity is not known. Germline V gene lookup returns CDR1 PRHDT and CDR2 FYEKMQ (reference sequence). V was clipped by 1 base and J by 8 bases, with 11 bases between them. This CDR3 contains 13 residues. Tagging with unique molecular identifiers was a feature of the TCR beta cDNA libraries. From approximately 0.95 to 9.8 million T cells, roughly 0.5 million cDNA molecules were obtained. TCRdb re-called the PCR reads with MiXCR, one entry per CDR3 protein. This table has 350,000 to 500,000 distinct CDR3 sequences, more than 30% appearing once. This TCR was sampled from a girl aged 2-10 years with multiple sclerosis. The material sequenced was blood. This sequence joins TRBV13 and TRBJ1-1; D is unclear. CDR3 sequence: CASSLDNVGEAFF. The CDR3 region has the DNA TGTGCCAGCAGCTTAGACAACGTGGGGGAAGCTTTCTTT.